This TCR beta chain was sequenced in a study of blood T cell repertoires in COVID-19. The overall study: The samples span acute and convalescent COVID-19 from the United States, Italy and Spain.

Participants had their cohort set by participant-reported clinical history. Assay: immunoSEQ multiplex PCR; the TCRdb copy retains only in-frame clones and omits some. The sample gives under 300,000 clones, nearly 90% of which show up once; roughly 1.8% is in the top ten. The trim removed 3 bases at V and 0 bases at J, leaving 6 bases unmatched. This CDR3 has 16 residues. Germline V gene lookup returns CDR1 SGHRS and CDR2 YFSETQ. This receptor was identified in an older woman who had recovered from COVID-19. The genes are TRBV5-1 and TRBJ1-3; 7 bases fit TRBD1. Sequencing was performed on PBMCs or T cells enriched from blood (not recorded which). CDR3 loop: CASSSGQRTSGNTIYF. The CDR3 DNA sequence: TGCGCCAGCAGCTCGGGACAGCGTACCTCTGGAAACACCATATATTTT.